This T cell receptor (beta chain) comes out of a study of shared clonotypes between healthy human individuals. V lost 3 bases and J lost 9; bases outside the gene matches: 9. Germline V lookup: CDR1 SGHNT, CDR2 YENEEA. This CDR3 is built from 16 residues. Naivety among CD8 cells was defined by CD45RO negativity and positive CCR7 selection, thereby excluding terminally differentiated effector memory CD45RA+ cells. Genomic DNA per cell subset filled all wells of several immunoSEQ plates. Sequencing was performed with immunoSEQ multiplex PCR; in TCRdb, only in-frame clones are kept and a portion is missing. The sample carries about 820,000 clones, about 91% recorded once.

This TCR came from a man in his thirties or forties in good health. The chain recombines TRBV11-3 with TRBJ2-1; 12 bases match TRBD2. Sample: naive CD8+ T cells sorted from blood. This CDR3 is CASSFASGRAEGEQFF. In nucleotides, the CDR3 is TGTGCCAGCAGCTTTGCTAGCGGGAGGGCCGAGGGTGAGCAGTTCTTC.